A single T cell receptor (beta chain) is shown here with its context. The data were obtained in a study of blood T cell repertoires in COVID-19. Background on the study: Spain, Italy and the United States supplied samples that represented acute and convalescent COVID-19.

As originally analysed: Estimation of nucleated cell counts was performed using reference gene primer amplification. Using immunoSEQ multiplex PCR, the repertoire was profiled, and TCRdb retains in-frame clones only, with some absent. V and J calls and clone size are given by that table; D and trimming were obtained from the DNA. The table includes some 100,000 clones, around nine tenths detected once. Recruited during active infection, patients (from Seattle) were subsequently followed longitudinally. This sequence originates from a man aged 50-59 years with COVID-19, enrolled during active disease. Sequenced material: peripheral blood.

The CDR3 protein is CASSPVGGAQETQYF. In DNA form, the CDR3 reads TGTGCCAGCAGCCCTGTGGGCGGGGCCCAAGAGACCCAGTACTTC. The chain carries TRBV4-2 and TRBJ2-5, with D tentatively TRBD2 (6 bases). The CDR3 consists of 15 residues. V lost 4 bases, J lost 1 base, and 13 bases lay in between. Per germline, CDR1 LGHNA and CDR2 YNFKEQ.